These T cell receptor beta chains were read from a single sample in a study of blood T cells in healthy people across ages. TCRdb re-analysed the 5' RACE reads in MiXCR, keeping a single row per CDR3 protein. The table lists about 670,000 distinct CDR3 sequences, approximately 52% of them singletons. Material: blood. Receptors were obtained from a woman of 80 years or more in good health. The CDR3 runs from the conserved cysteine through the conserved F or W. D genes are given only for firm matches. Some rows mark clone size as missing; the rest say once, few, many or name a class of expanded clone.

J	D	V	size	CDR3	DNA
TRBJ1-6	-	TRBV5-1	-	CASSLDQPGANSPLHF	TGCGCCAGCAGCTTGGACCAGCCAGGGGCTAATTCACCCCTCCACTTT
TRBJ1-2	-	TRBV28	-	CASSFVTVGNYGYTF	TGTGCCAGCAGTTTTGTTACAGTTGGTAACTATGGCTACACCTTC
TRBJ2-2	-	TRBV24-1	few	CATSDFLETGELFF	TGTGCCACCAGTGATTTTCTTGAAACCGGGGAGCTGTTTTTT
TRBJ2-5	-	TRBV4-3	few	CASSQDTGKETQYF	TGCGCCAGCAGCCAAGATACCGGGAAAGAGACCCAGTACTTC
TRBJ2-1	-	TRBV20-1	-	CSARDRWRGLPYNEQFF	TGCAGTGCTAGAGATCGTTGGCGGGGGCTCCCCTACAATGAGCAGTTCTTC
TRBJ2-5	-	TRBV10-3	once	CAISDSQQETQYF	TGTGCCATCAGTGACAGTCAACAAGAGACCCAGTACTTC
TRBJ1-1	-	TRBV5-1	few	CASTLQGVNTEAFF	TGCGCCAGCACCCTACAGGGTGTCAACACTGAAGCTTTCTTT
TRBJ2-3	-	TRBV7-9	-	CASSLARIATDTQYF	TGTGCCAGCAGCTTAGCGCGGATAGCCACAGATACGCAGTATTTT
TRBJ2-7	TRBD2	TRBV13	many	CASRRLAGGYEQYF	TGTGCCAGCAGAAGACTAGCGGGGGGTTACGAGCAGTACTTC
TRBJ2-5	-	TRBV28	-	CASSRPGTPETQYF	TGTGCCAGCAGTCGCCCCGGGACACCAGAGACCCAGTACTTC
TRBJ2-7	TRBD2	TRBV27	once	CASRPVAGVGEQYF	TGTGCCAGCAGACCAGTAGCGGGTGTGGGCGAGCAGTACTTC
TRBJ2-3	-	TRBV4-1	-	CASTNPTLSTDTQYF	TGCGCCAGCACAAACCCAACCCTTAGCACAGATACGCAGTATTTT
TRBJ1-5	-	TRBV15	-	CATSRDKGGRQPQHF	TGTGCCACCAGCAGAGATAAGGGGGGCCGGCAGCCCCAGCATTTT
TRBJ2-7	-	TRBV11-2	-	CASSVSRYEQYF	TGTGCCAGCAGCGTTTCTAGGTACGAGCAGTACTTC
TRBJ1-2	-	TRBV7-6	few	CASSLGVGAYGYTF	TGTGCCAGCAGCTTAGGGGTGGGGGCCTATGGCTACACCTTC
TRBJ2-3	-	TRBV20-1	-	CSAEDLTSTDTQYF	TGCAGTGCGGAGGACCTGACTAGCACAGATACGCAGTATTTT
TRBJ2-7	-	TRBV7-3	-	CASSLSPTAGSYEQYF	TGTGCCAGCAGCTTAAGCCCCACGGCGGGCTCCTACGAGCAGTACTTC
TRBJ1-5	-	TRBV5-1	many	CASSLAGAENQPQHF	TGCGCCAGCAGCTTGGCAGGGGCGGAAAATCAGCCCCAGCATTTT
TRBJ1-5	-	TRBV20-1	few	CSARLGEQHQPQHF	TGCAGTGCCCGACTTGGGGAGCAGCATCAGCCCCAGCATTTT
TRBJ2-1	-	TRBV29-1	-	CSVRSDRSNERFF	TGCAGCGTCCGCTCTGACAGATCCAATGAGCGGTTCTTC
TRBJ1-6	-	TRBV6-6	-	CASRRAGQFLNSPLHF	TGTGCCAGCAGACGCGCCGGACAGTTTCTAAATTCACCCCTCCACTTT
TRBJ1-2	-	TRBV24-1	-	CATSDGRDYGYTF	TGTGCCACCAGTGATGGCCGGGACTATGGCTACACCTTC
TRBJ2-1	TRBD2	TRBV7-9	many	CASSFGSGGDNEQFF	TGTGCCAGCAGCTTCGGGAGCGGGGGGGACAATGAGCAGTTCTTC
TRBJ2-7	TRBD2	TRBV30	few	CASGLATYEQYF	TGTGCCTCGGGACTAGCGACCTACGAGCAGTACTTC
TRBJ2-1	TRBD1	TRBV27	-	CASSSQTGAGGCYNEQFF	TGTGCCAGCAGCAGCCAGACGGGCGCAGGGGGCTGCTACAATGAGCAGTTCTTC
TRBJ2-7	-	TRBV20-1	-	CSAEGGGNYEQYF	TGCAGTGCCGAAGGCGGCGGGAACTACGAGCAGTACTTC
TRBJ2-1	-	TRBV7-9	-	CATVDENSYNEQFF	TGTGCCACCGTCGACGAGAACAGTTACAATGAGCAGTTCTTC